This passage covers 27 T cell receptor beta chains from one sample sequenced in a study of early T cells in non-severe SARS-CoV-2 infection. TCRdb passed the 5' RACE reads through MiXCR, listing each CDR3 protein once. The table has about 30,000 distinct CDR3 sequences, approximately 5.9% seen once. Sequenced: whole blood. The receptor set was obtained from an adult who was a healthcare worker with PCR-confirmed SARS-CoV-2 infection or an uninfected control (not recorded which).

CDR3 in amino acids: CAIGAGGRGETQYF. The CDR3 bases are TGTGCCATCGGAGCGGGAGGTCGAGGAGAGACCCAGTACTTC. The V call is TRBV10-3, the J call TRBJ2-5; 9 positions agree with TRBD2. The germline V gene encodes CDR1 ENHRY and CDR2 SYGVKD. Trimming cost V 8 bases and J 4 bases; bases outside gene matches: 8. This CDR3 spans 14 amino acids.

This sequence joins TRBV3-1 and TRBJ2-5; TRBD2 agrees at 15 bases. The CDR3 has 18 residues. After removal of 1 base from V and 6 bases from J, the junction contained 9 bases not matched to a gene. Per the germline V gene, CDR1 is LGHDT and CDR2 is YNNKEL (reference sequence). CDR3 coding DNA: TGTGCCAGCAGCCAAGGTGGGACTAGCGGGAGGCGCTCACAGACCCAGTACTTC. Translation: CASSQGGTSGRRSQTQYF.

This clonotype appeared many times. This chain links TRBV6-1 with TRBJ2-5; TRBD2 might be the D (5 bases). Trimming took 3 bases from V and 3 from J, leaving 14 bases between them. Germline V gives CDR1 MNHNS, CDR2 SASEGT. This CDR3 has 15 amino acids. CDR3 amino acids: CASSEGPLREETQYF. The DNA of the CDR3 is TGTGCCAGCAGTGAGGGCCCCCTGAGGGAAGAGACCCAGTACTTC.

The table lists this clonotype with many counts. The V call is TRBV6-2 or TRBV6-3, the J call TRBJ2-5, with 10 bases aligning to TRBD2. The V gene's germline CDR1 is MNHEY and CDR2 SVGEGT. The CDR3 totals 15 residues. The V and J ends lost 6 bases and 1 base, in that order; junction bases with no gene match: 5. CDR3 DNA sequence: TGTGCCAGCAGATCGCTAGCGGGAGTCCAAGAGACCCAGTACTTC. Protein product: CASRSLAGVQETQYF.

This clonotype was found many times. The rearrangement joins TRBV7-8 to TRBJ2-3, with D perhaps being TRBD1 or TRBD2 (5 bases each). Trimming pared 0 bases from V and 1 base from J, leaving 8 bases between. Germline V gene data show CDR1 as SGHVS and CDR2 as FQNEAQ. This CDR3 region has 15 residues. CDR3 region: CASSLAGVGTDTQYF. The CDR3 nucleotides are TGTGCCAGCAGCTTAGCGGGGGTTGGCACAGATACGCAGTATTTT.

This clonotype was seen many times. The J gene is TRBJ1-5, the V gene TRBV6-1; no definite D call. V lost 5 bases and J lost 1, with 6 bases in between. This CDR3 is 13 amino acids long. Per the germline V gene, CDR1 is MNHNS and CDR2 is SASEGT. CDR3 in DNA: TGTGCCAGCAGTCCTGTCAGCAATCAGCCCCAGCATTTT. The encoded protein is CASSPVSNQPQHF.

Ten or more counts support this clonotype. J is TRBJ2-1 and V is TRBV7-9, with D tentatively TRBD2 (6 bases). The V and J ends lost 5 bases and 7 bases respectively, with 24 bases between them. This CDR3 is 17 amino acids long. CDR1 and CDR2 from the germline V gene are SEHNR and FQNEAQ (reference sequence). As DNA, the CDR3 is TGTGCCAGCAGCCCAAAATATAGGTCAATGGGAGGTAATGAGCAGTTCTTC. Translating gives CASSPKYRSMGGNEQFF.

This clonotype was seen many times. The limits of the CDR3 on the DNA are not certain, so only TCRdb's listed CDR3 is given. CDR3 sequence reads: CASSFLADQQTQYF. The rearrangement uses TRBV28 and TRBJ2-5. The length of the CDR3 is 14 amino acids, counting both ends. Germline lookup yields CDR1 MDHEN and CDR2 SYDVKM.

This clonotype was seen a few times. The rearrangement links TRBV12-3 or TRBV12-4 to TRBJ1-3, with D maybe TRBD1 (5 bases). Trimming stripped 6 bases from V and 4 bases from J, with 13 bases between. CDR3 size: 14 residues. CDR3 bases: TGTGCCAGCAGCCTGACAGCTTGGGGAAACACCATATATTTT. Its translation: CASSLTAWGNTIYF.

In its sample, this clonotype was seen many times. In nucleotides, the CDR3 is TGTGCCAGCAGCTTGGAACCGACTAGCGGCTACAATGAGCAGTTCTTC. The encoded protein is CASSLEPTSGYNEQFF. The chain has TRBV5-4 and TRBJ2-1; 9 bases map to TRBD2. The CDR3 runs 16 residues. From germline, CDR1 is SGHNT and CDR2 YYREEE (reference sequence). Trimming took 0 bases from V and 3 from J; bases not matched to a gene: 4.

J is TRBJ2-2 and V is TRBV27; D is perhaps TRBD1 (6 bases). The length of the CDR3 is 15 residues. V lost 6 bases to trimming and J lost 5 bases, with 16 bases between them. Germline loops: CDR1 MNHEY, CDR2 SMNVEV (reference sequence). The CDR3 DNA is TGTGCCAGCAGAGGGAGCTTAGGGGGTACCGGGGAGCTGTTTTTT. Its protein is CASRGSLGGTGELFF.

About this clonotype: A read error is possible here, since a much larger clone lies one base away. V usage is TRBV12-3 or TRBV12-4 and J usage is TRBJ1-1, with a possible D match to TRBD1 (6 bases). The CDR3 consists of 13 residues. CDR3 sequence (DNA): TGTACCAGCAGGGGACGGGTGAACACTGAAGCTTTCTTT. It yields the protein CTSRGRVNTEAFF.

Here the CDR3 DNA reads TGCAGTGCCGTGGGACAGGTGAACACTGAAGCTTTCTTT. It is translated as CSAVGQVNTEAFF. This sequence joins TRBV20-1 and TRBJ1-1, with TRBD1 identical over 8 bases. The V and J ends lost 6 bases and 0 bases, in that order; junction bases with no gene match: 3. Looked up from germline, CDR1 is DFQATT and CDR2 is SNEGSKA (reference sequence). The CDR3 runs 13 residues.

This clonotype occurred many times. The chain is built from TRBV18 and TRBJ1-5; D gene unclear. Deletions cut 2 bases from V and 5 bases from J, with 7 bases between. Germline V gene data show CDR1 as KGHSH and CDR2 as LQKENI. There are 13 residues in the CDR3. The CDR3 nucleotides read TGTGCCAGCTCACCAGCCAAGGATCAGCCCCAGCATTTT. It is translated as CASSPAKDQPQHF.

This clonotype showed up many times. The chain has TRBV28 and TRBJ2-2, with 8 bases that match TRBD1. J lost 3 bases, V lost 5 bases, and 2 bases had no gene match. Germline V lookup: CDR1 MDHEN, CDR2 SYDVKM. The CDR3 spans 14 residues. CDR3 sequence reads: CASSPRGHTGELFF. As DNA, the CDR3 is TGTGCCAGCAGTCCCAGGGGGCACACCGGGGAGCTGTTTTTT.

This clonotype has more than one count but fewer than ten. The chain links TRBV29-1 to TRBJ2-1; TRBD2 agrees at 10 bases. Germline CDR1 reads SQVTM; CDR2 reads ANQGSEA. After removal of 4 bases from V and 7 bases from J, the junction contained 7 bases not matched to a gene. The CDR3 runs to 14 residues. The CDR3 nucleotides read TGCAGCGTTGCGGCACTAGCGGGATTGAATGAGCAGTTCTTC. Its protein is CSVAALAGLNEQFF.

V gene TRBV7-6 combines with J gene TRBJ2-7, with TRBD2 matching over 8 bases. There are 15 residues in the CDR3. Per the germline V gene, CDR1 is SGHVS and CDR2 is FNYEAQ. V lost 5 bases to trimming and J lost 4 bases; unmatched junction nucleotides: 10. The CDR3, as DNA: TGTGCCAGCAGCACCAGAGCGGGAGCGCGGTACGAGCAGTACTTC. Translated: CASSTRAGARYEQYF.

The table lists this clonotype with a few counts. The chain uses TRBV7-9 and TRBJ2-2; 9 nucleotides line up with TRBD1. The CDR3 extends over 16 amino acids. The V and J ends lost 5 bases and 3 bases, in that order; junction bases with no gene match: 7. Germline values: CDR1 SEHNR, CDR2 FQNEAQ (reference sequence). CDR3 protein: CASSRRTGAHTGELFF. CDR3 nucleotide sequence: TGTGCCAGCAGCCGAAGGACAGGGGCCCACACCGGGGAGCTGTTTTTT.

This sequence joins TRBV20-1 and TRBJ2-4; no clear D gene. Trimming stripped 3 bases from V and 7 bases from J, with 4 bases between. Germline CDR1 and CDR2: DFQATT and SNEGSKA (reference sequence). The CDR3 length is 10 residues. CDR3 coding DNA: TGCAGTGCTAGTCAGAACATTCAGTACTTC. Amino acid sequence: CSASQNIQYF.

This clonotype was picked up many times. The rearrangement links TRBV7-9 to TRBJ2-5; D possibly corresponds to TRBD2 (5 bases). Trimming took off 0 bases at V and 9 bases at J, with 11 bases between the two ends. Germline V lookup: CDR1 SEHNR, CDR2 FQNEAQ (reference sequence). CDR3 length: 13 residues. The CDR3 DNA reads as TGTGCCAGCAGCTTAGCAGGACTTCGGGCCCAGTACTTC. Translation gives CASSLAGLRAQYF.

This clonotype showed up many times. The V gene is TRBV7-9, the J gene TRBJ2-5, with TRBD2 identical over 15 bases. The germline V gene encodes CDR1 SEHNR and CDR2 FQNEAQ (reference sequence). The CDR3 contains 17 residues. V shed 5 bases and J 0 bases; nucleotides not matched to a gene: 4. CDR3 nucleotides: TGTGCCAGCAGCACCGGGACTAGCGGGAGGTACCAAGAGACCCAGTACTTC. As protein: CASSTGTSGRYQETQYF.

This clonotype came up once. J is TRBJ2-5 and V is TRBV9, with D maybe TRBD1 (5 bases). There are 14 residues in the CDR3. Germline assignment: CDR1 SGDLS and CDR2 YYNGEE. The V and J ends lost 0 bases and 5 bases respectively, with 11 bases between them. The CDR3 DNA follows: TGTGCCAGCAGCGTAGGGCCGACAGCGGAGACCCAGTACTTC. This translates into CASSVGPTAETQYF.

This clonotype has at least ten counts. This chain links TRBV19 with TRBJ2-1; either TRBD1 or TRBD2 may fit D (6 bases each). CDR3 length: 14 amino acids. The germline V and J ends were trimmed by 6 bases and 7 bases, with 16 bases remaining between them. Germline V lookup: CDR1 LNHDA, CDR2 SQIVND (reference sequence). The CDR3 DNA reads TGTGCCAGTAGCAGGGGTCAGGGAGGAAATGAGCAGTTCTTC. Its protein product is CASSRGQGGNEQFF.

This clonotype was observed many times. V and J are TRBV6-6 and TRBJ1-2, with a tentative D call TRBD1 (5 bases). The ends were cut back, 9 bases at V and 2 bases at J, with 19 bases in the middle. The length of the CDR3 is 15 residues. Per germline, CDR1 MNHNY and CDR2 SVGAGI (reference sequence). CDR3 nucleotides: TGTGCCAGTCGTACGGGAAGTGGGGCCAACTATGGCTACACCTTC. This encodes CASRTGSGANYGYTF.

The V and J genes are TRBV3-1 and TRBJ1-5; TRBD1 might be the D (5 bases). The CDR3 is 15 amino acids. The germline gives CDR1 LGHDT, CDR2 YNNKEL (reference sequence). V lost 2 bases and J 7 bases, leaving 15 bases between the germline ends. The CDR3 region is CASSQIWGVDQPQHF. Written as DNA, the CDR3 is TGTGCCAGCAGCCAAATCTGGGGGGTTGACCAGCCCCAGCATTTT.

In its sample, this clonotype was seen many times. V is TRBV15 and J is TRBJ1-5; D is unresolved. The V gene lost 7 bases and the J gene lost 5 bases, with 15 bases spanning the gap. CDR1 LNHNV and CDR2 YYDKDF come from the germline V gene (reference sequence). There are 14 residues in the CDR3. The CDR3 is CATKVWPSYQPQHF. For the CDR3, the DNA is TGTGCCACCAAGGTGTGGCCATCTTATCAGCCCCAGCATTTT. The full variable domain, completed using reference TRBV15 and TRBJ1-5, is DAMVIQNPRYQVTQFGKPVTLSCSQTLNHNVMYWYQQKSSQAPKLLFHYYDKDFNNEADTPDNFQSRRPNTSFCFLDIRSPGLGDTAMYLCATKVWPSYQPQHFGDGTRLSIL.

This clonotype was observed a few times. CDR3 region: CASSYSKSALSGSYNSPLHF. CDR3 DNA sequence: TGTGCCAGCAGTTACTCGAAAAGTGCTTTGTCGGGCTCCTATAATTCACCCCTCCACTTT. The chain employs TRBV6-6 and TRBJ1-6; the D is unclear. The CDR3 is 20 residues long. Germline assignment: CDR1 MNHNY and CDR2 SVGAGI (reference sequence). Trimming took off 0 bases at V and 0 bases at J, with 18 bases between the two ends.